At least ten counts were recorded for the clone carrying this TCR beta chain. As yet, its antigen is unknown. Trimming left V 4 bases short and J 4 bases short, with 26 bases between. The CDR3 is 18 residues long. Germline loops: CDR1 DFQATT, CDR2 SNEGSKA (reference sequence). TCRdb re-called the 5' RACE reads through MiXCR, storing one row per CDR3 protein. The top ten hold roughly 8% of the sample, which has 40,000 to 55,000 distinct CDR3 sequences, around 7.4% seen once. The sample is drawn from a study of CD8 T cells in ankylosing spondylitis. Study-wide results and limits: Significantly higher representation of disease-linked clones was reported for matched ankylosing spondylitis synovial fluid.

The TCR comes from a female donor with ankylosing spondylitis or in good health (not recorded which). V gene TRBV20-1 combines with J gene TRBJ1-5, with D possibly being TRBD1 (5 bases). Sequenced material: blood, either unsorted or a sorted T cell fraction (not recorded which). The CDR3 loop is CSAKGLPGPYTGNQPQHF. CDR3 sequence (DNA): TGCAGTGCTAAGGGACTACCAGGTCCTTACACGGGGAATCAGCCCCAGCATTTT.